These 21 T cell receptor beta chains were sequenced from one sample in a study of CD8 T cells in ankylosing spondylitis. Study findings and constraints: Seemingly characteristic of ankylosing spondylitis blood was a TCR beta motif consisting of about 8 highly homologous variants.

Antigens of these TCRs are unknown. TCRdb fed the 5' RACE reads into MiXCR, producing one record per CDR3 protein. The table has under 950,000 distinct CDR3 sequences, about 20% seen once. Sequences were obtained from blood, either unsorted or a sorted T cell fraction (not recorded which). The origin of the receptors is a male donor with ankylosing spondylitis.

This clonotype has just a few counts. This chain uses TRBV6-2 or TRBV6-3 with TRBJ2-5, with a weak D call TRBD1 (6 bases). The CDR3 runs to 13 residues. V gave up 6 bases and J gave up 2 bases, with 10 bases separating them. Germline V CDR1 and CDR2: MNHEY, SVGEGT. CDR3 residues: CASRNRVQETQYF. The CDR3, as DNA: TGTGCCAGCAGAAACAGGGTTCAAGAGACCCAGTACTTC.

This clonotype showed up just a few times. The rearrangement links TRBV12-3 or TRBV12-4 to TRBJ2-1; possible D gene TRBD1, 5 bases. The CDR3 loop spans 14 amino acids. With 3 bases removed from V and 3 bases from J, the gap between germline ends came to 9 bases. The CDR3 sequence is CASSFPDSYNEQFF. The CDR3 bases are TGTGCCAGCAGTTTCCCTGACAGCTACAATGAGCAGTTCTTC.

This clonotype was picked up a small number of times. This chain uses TRBV10-3 with TRBJ2-1, with D perhaps matching TRBD1 or TRBD2 (5 bases each). This CDR3 spans 13 amino acids. V was clipped by 6 bases and J by 1 base, with 7 bases between them. The germline V gene has CDR1 ENHRY and CDR2 SYGVKD. The CDR3 spells CAIREGSYNEQFF. The CDR3, as DNA: TGTGCCATCAGAGAGGGGTCCTACAATGAGCAGTTCTTC.

This clonotype was counted a few times. The rearrangement joins TRBV6-5 to TRBJ1-5; no clear D gene. CDR3 size: 12 residues. Germline lookup yields CDR1 MNHEY and CDR2 SVGAGI. Trimming removed 6 bases from V and 10 bases from J, with 13 bases in between. CDR3 nucleotide sequence: TGTGCCAGCAGCCCGGAGTTCGGACCCCAGCATTTT. Amino acids: CASSPEFGPQHF.

V and J are TRBV20-1 and TRBJ2-1; tentatively, D is TRBD2 (5 bases). Germline-derived CDR1 and CDR2 are DFQATT and SNEGSKA (reference sequence). V lost 7 bases and J 7 bases, leaving 17 bases between the germline ends. The CDR3 consists of 13 residues. CDR3: CSVRARVRNEQFF. The CDR3 DNA is TGCAGTGTCCGAGCGAGGGTGCGAAATGAGCAGTTCTTC.

The chain joins TRBV9 to TRBJ2-5; 12 bases agree with TRBD2. The CDR3 is 17 residues long. CDR1 and CDR2 from the germline V gene are SGDLS and YYNGEE. Losses at the gene ends were 0 bases for V and 5 bases for J; bases not matched to a gene: 8. This CDR3 is CASSVVPLLAGGETQYF. Written as DNA, the CDR3 is TGTGCCAGCAGCGTAGTTCCCCTACTAGCGGGAGGCGAGACCCAGTACTTC.

In DNA form, the CDR3 reads TGTGCCAGCAGTCCCGGTTTACAGGGTGCCTATGGCTACACCTTC. This gives the protein CASSPGLQGAYGYTF. The V and J genes are TRBV3-1 and TRBJ1-2; perhaps TRBD1 as D (6 bases). The V gene's germline CDR1 is LGHDT and CDR2 YNNKEL (reference sequence). The CDR3 covers 15 residues. V was pared by 6 bases and J by 4 bases, with 18 bases between.

The sample holds a few counts of this clonotype. This chain links TRBV12-3 or TRBV12-4 with TRBJ1-1; no reliable D call. Deletions cut 2 bases from V and 0 bases from J, with 13 bases between. The length of the CDR3 is 16 residues. In nucleotides, the CDR3 is TGTGCCAGCAGTTTATTGGCAGAGATCATGAACACTGAAGCTTTCTTT. Protein sequence: CASSLLAEIMNTEAFF.

This clonotype appeared many times. V usage is TRBV5-6 and J usage is TRBJ2-2; maybe TRBD2 (5 bases). CDR3 length: 13 amino acids. The V gene's germline CDR1 is SGHDT and CDR2 YYEEEE. The V and J ends lost 5 bases and 3 bases respectively, with 8 bases between them. The CDR3 region has the DNA TGTGCCAGCAGGCGGGCGGACACCGGGGAGCTGTTTTTT. Translated: CASRRADTGELFF.

J is TRBJ2-4 and V is TRBV5-1, with TRBD2 identical over 7 bases. Germline assignment: CDR1 SGHRS and CDR2 YFSETQ. V gave up 2 bases and J gave up 9 bases; unmatched junction bases: 5. The CDR3 is 13 amino acids. CDR3 bases: TGCGCCAGCAGCTTAGGGGAGCGGGGCATTCAGTACTTC. This sequence encodes CASSLGERGIQYF.

The chain couples TRBV7-3 to TRBJ2-2; TRBD2 agrees at 7 bases. Germline V CDR1 and CDR2: SGHTA, FQGTGA. V lost 5 bases and J lost 5; bases outside the gene matches: 20. This CDR3 is 19 amino acids long. The CDR3 bases are TGTGCCAGCAGCCCGTACTATTCCGGGGGGAATTTTGGGACCGGGGAGCTGTTTTTT. Translating gives CASSPYYSGGNFGTGELFF.

The rearrangement links TRBV12-3 or TRBV12-4 to TRBJ1-3, with a weak D call TRBD1 (6 bases). This CDR3 is 15 amino acids long. V lost 3 bases to trimming and J lost 4 bases, with 13 bases between them. CDR3: CASSFWGAVGNTIYF. CDR3 DNA sequence: TGTGCCAGCAGTTTCTGGGGGGCAGTCGGAAACACCATATATTTT.

This clonotype came up a few times. CDR3 amino acids: CASTGIGYGYTF. In nucleotides, the CDR3 is TGTGCCAGCACAGGGATAGGCTATGGCTACACCTTC. The chain combines TRBV27 with TRBJ1-2; D possibly corresponds to TRBD1 (5 bases). The V end was cut by 7 bases, the J end by 4 bases, with 10 bases between. The CDR3 totals 12 residues. CDR1 is MNHEY, CDR2 SMNVEV, per germline (reference sequence).

This clonotype was detected many times. The gene calls are TRBV7-9 and TRBJ2-3, with a weak D call TRBD1 (5 bases). CDR3 length: 15 amino acids. Germline V gene data show CDR1 as SEHNR and CDR2 as FQNEAQ (reference sequence). V lost 2 bases and J lost 2, with 11 bases in between. The DNA for the CDR3 is TGTGCCAGCAGCTTATTAGGACAAATCACAGATACGCAGTATTTT. Its translation: CASSLLGQITDTQYF.

CDR3 bases: TGTGCCAGCAGCTTGTACCGAGGGGGGCGCGGTGAAAAACTGTTTTTT. Its translation: CASSLYRGGRGEKLFF. The chain links TRBV11-2 to TRBJ1-4; perhaps TRBD1 as D (6 bases). V was trimmed by 3 bases and J by 7 bases, leaving 18 bases between them. The CDR3 extends over 16 amino acids. CDR1 SGHAT and CDR2 FQNNGV come from the germline V gene.

This chain links TRBV9 with TRBJ2-3, with a possible D match to TRBD2 (7 bases). Trimming shortened V by 3 bases and J by 1 base, and 15 bases separated the two germline ends. Germline CDR1 is SGDLS and CDR2 is YYNGEE. The CDR3 has 16 residues. Here the CDR3 DNA reads TGTGCCAGCAGCGCCCGAATAGGGGGGGGCACAGATACGCAGTATTTT. Translating gives CASSARIGGGTDTQYF.

This clonotype was picked up many times. The chain is built from TRBV12-3 or TRBV12-4 and TRBJ1-1, with a possible D match to TRBD1 (5 bases). V was pared by 5 bases and J by 4 bases, with 14 bases between. CDR3 size: 14 residues. CDR3 amino acids: CASSPGPGTTEAFF. In nucleotides, the CDR3 is TGTGCCAGCAGTCCAGGACCAGGGACCACTGAAGCTTTCTTT.

Only a few counts were recorded for this clonotype. The chain is built from TRBV5-1 and TRBJ1-1; TRBD1 is a possible D gene (5 bases). CDR3 length: 15 residues. From germline, CDR1 is SGHRS and CDR2 YFSETQ. Trimming took 0 bases from V and 1 from J, leaving 10 bases between them. CDR3 DNA: TGCGCCAGCAGCTTGGGGGTAGGGGCGAACACTGAAGCTTTCTTT. Translation gives CASSLGVGANTEAFF.

This clonotype was observed a handful of times. The gene calls are TRBV29-1 and TRBJ1-2; 7 positions match TRBD1. The CDR3 totals 14 residues. Germline values: CDR1 SQVTM, CDR2 ANQGSEA. V lost 4 bases, J lost 4 bases, and 9 bases stayed unmatched. The CDR3 sequence is CSVVLQGVGYGYTF. The CDR3, as DNA: TGCAGCGTTGTCCTGCAGGGGGTCGGCTATGGCTACACCTTC.

This clonotype has just a few counts. The chain is built from TRBV2 and TRBJ1-3, with D maybe TRBD1 (6 bases). V shed 4 bases and J shed 9 bases, with 19 bases lying between them. CDR3 length equals 15 residues. In germline, CDR1 is SNHLY, CDR2 FYNNEI. CDR3 amino acids: CASSGSGARPSTIYF. Written as DNA, the CDR3 is TGTGCCAGCAGTGGGTCGGGGGCAAGACCATCCACCATATATTTT.

This clonotype was seen a handful of times. The V call is TRBV4-3, the J call TRBJ2-1; D is uncertain. Trimming pared 4 bases from V and 3 bases from J, leaving 10 bases between. There are 14 residues in the CDR3. CDR1 and CDR2 from the germline V gene are LGHNA and YSLEER. The CDR3 DNA reads TGCGCCAGCAGCCCAGAAGCACACTACAATGAGCAGTTCTTC. Its protein is CASSPEAHYNEQFF.